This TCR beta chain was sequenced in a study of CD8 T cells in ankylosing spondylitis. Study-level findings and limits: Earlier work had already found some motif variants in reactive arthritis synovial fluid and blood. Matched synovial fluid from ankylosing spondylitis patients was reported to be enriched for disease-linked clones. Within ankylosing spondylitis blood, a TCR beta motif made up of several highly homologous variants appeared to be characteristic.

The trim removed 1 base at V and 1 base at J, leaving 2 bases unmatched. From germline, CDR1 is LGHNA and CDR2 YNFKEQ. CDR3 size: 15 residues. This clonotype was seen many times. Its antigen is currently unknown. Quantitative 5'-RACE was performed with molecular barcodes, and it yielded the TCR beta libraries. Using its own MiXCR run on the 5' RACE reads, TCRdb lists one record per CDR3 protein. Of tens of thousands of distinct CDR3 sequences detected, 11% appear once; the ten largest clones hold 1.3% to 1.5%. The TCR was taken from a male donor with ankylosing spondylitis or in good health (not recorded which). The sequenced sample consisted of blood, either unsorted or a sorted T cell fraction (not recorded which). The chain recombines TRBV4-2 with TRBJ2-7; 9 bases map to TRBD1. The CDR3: CASSQAGTGSYEQYF. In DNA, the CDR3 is TGTGCCAGCAGCCAAGCCGGGACAGGGTCCTACGAGCAGTACTTC.